This record covers a single TCR beta chain. Its antigen remains unknown. Expressed TCRB transcripts were sequenced because the entire RNA isolate underwent reverse transcription. TCRdb's table, derived via immunoSEQ multiplex PCR, lists solely in-frame clones and lacks some. The table lists about 60,000 clones, around three fifths of them singletons. The sample comes from a study of beta chain features in type 1 diabetes. Broader study findings: Type 1 diabetes patients had moderately but significantly shorter TCRB CDR3s in all four CD4+ subsets.

The receptor was isolated from a woman younger than 30 in good health. The sample taken for sequencing was Tregs from blood.

The CDR3 coding sequence is TGCGCCAGCAGCTTGGTCCGGAGCGGGGGGGATACGGGGAATGAGCAGTTCTTC. Translation gives CASSLVRSGGDTGNEQFF. The chain has TRBV5-1 and TRBJ2-1, with 10 bases fitting TRBD2. Germline V lookup: CDR1 SGHRS, CDR2 YFSETQ. CDR3 length: 18 amino acids. The V gene end was trimmed by 0 bases and the J gene end by 7 bases; junction bases not matched to a gene: 13.